These 5 T cell receptor beta chains were all obtained from the same sample, sequenced in a study of blood T cell repertoires in COVID-19. Sequenced by immunoSEQ multiplex PCR; TCRdb stores in-frame clones only, minus some. The table lists 150,000 to 170,000 clones, 84% of them singletons. The specimen sequenced was PBMCs or T cells enriched from blood (not recorded which). These receptors were obtained from a man aged 45-65 years who had recovered from COVID-19.

As to this clone: This same CDR3 is encoded by further DNA sequences in the sample. The chain uses TRBV19 and TRBJ1-5; D is uncertain. The CDR3 has 14 residues. Trimming removed 3 bases from V and 3 bases from J, with 9 bases in between. CDR1 is LNHDA and CDR2 is SQIVND in the germline V gene (reference sequence). Here the CDR3 DNA reads TGTGCCAGTAGTATCTCCGGGAACAATCAGCCCCAGCATTTT. Translating gives CASSISGNNQPQHF. Drawing the rest from reference TRBV19 and TRBJ1-5, the complete variable domain is DGGITQSPKYLFRKEGQNVTLSCEQNLNHDAMYWYRQDPGQGLRLIYYSQIVNDFQKGDIAEGYSVSREKKESFPLTVTSAQKNPTAFYLCASSISGNNQPQHFGDGTRLSIL.

The rearrangement joins TRBV11-3 to TRBJ2-3; D is ambiguous. Trimming took 0 bases from V and 2 from J, leaving 18 bases between them. There are 18 residues in the CDR3. The germline gives CDR1 SGHNT, CDR2 YENEEA. The CDR3 sequence is CASSLDRSHLKFTDTQYF. The DNA for the CDR3 is TGTGCCAGCAGCTTAGATCGTAGTCATCTAAAATTCACAGATACGCAGTATTTT.

The chain carries TRBV9 and TRBJ2-2; perhaps TRBD1 as D (5 bases). Trimming stripped 1 base from V and 0 bases from J, with 10 bases between. This CDR3 has 16 residues. CDR1 and CDR2 from the germline V gene are SGDLS and YYNGEE. CDR3 nucleotide sequence: TGTGCCAGCAGCGTACTCCCAGGGACGAACACCGGGGAGCTGTTTTTT. Its protein product is CASSVLPGTNTGELFF.

The J gene is TRBJ1-1, the V gene TRBV12-3 or TRBV12-4; D possibly corresponds to TRBD1 (5 bases). Trimming left V 1 base short and J 7 bases short, with 7 bases between. This CDR3 has 12 residues. CDR3 nucleotide sequence: TGTGCCAGCAGTTTAGGACAGCTTGAAGCTTTCTTT. Translation: CASSLGQLEAFF.

V gene TRBV5-1 combines with J gene TRBJ2-2; D is possibly TRBD1 (5 bases). V gave up 6 bases and J gave up 4 bases, with 19 bases separating them. Germline lookup yields CDR1 SGHRS and CDR2 YFSETQ. This CDR3 is 16 amino acids long. CDR3 in amino acids: CASIDVAGQRTGELFF. The CDR3 coding sequence is TGCGCCAGCATTGATGTAGCAGGGCAACGCACCGGGGAGCTGTTTTTT.